These T cell receptor beta chains were read from a single sample in a study of cytomegalovirus exposure and HLA in healthy donors. The method was immunoSEQ multiplex PCR; TCRdb's version includes in-frame clones alone and lacks a portion of them. The sample consists of 110,000 to 150,000 clones, 78% of them appearing once. The specimen sequenced was PBMCs. Receptors originate from a young woman in good health and CMV-seropositive. Both conserved end residues are part of each CDR3. The order of the fields is J gene, V gene, D gene, clone size, CDR3 DNA, CDR3 protein. The D gene is left open where the match is weak. Size values are once, few and many counts, or a class for expanded clones, and some rows have none.

J: TRBJ2-2; V: TRBV4-2; D: .; size: .; DNA: TGTGCCAGCAGCCAAGAGAGGGACTTCCTCCAACTCGGCGGGGAGCTGTTTTTT; CDR3: CASSQERDFLQLGGELFF
J: TRBJ2-7; V: TRBV7-9; D: TRBD1; size: .; DNA: TGTGCCAGCAGCCTGGGACAGAGCGAGCAGTACTTC; CDR3: CASSLGQSEQYF
J: TRBJ2-3; V: TRBV5-1; D: TRBD1; size: few; DNA: TGCGCCAGCAGCTTGGGACAGGGGGCAGATACGCAGTATTTT; CDR3: CASSLGQGADTQYF
J: TRBJ1-1; V: TRBV6-5; D: .; size: few; DNA: TGTGCCAGCAGTTACTCCTTCAGGGTGCGCACTGAAGCTTTCTTT; CDR3: CASSYSFRVRTEAFF
J: TRBJ2-1; V: TRBV19; D: .; size: .; DNA: TGTGCCAGTAGTATCCCGCAGGGCCTCATCAATGAGCAGTTCTTC; CDR3: CASSIPQGLINEQFF
J: TRBJ1-3; V: TRBV5-1; D: TRBD1; size: .; DNA: TGCGCCAGCAGCTTCACAGGGGACTCTGGAAACACCATATATTTT; CDR3: CASSFTGDSGNTIYF
J: TRBJ1-5; V: TRBV10-2; D: .; size: once; DNA: TGCGCCAGCAGTGGTTACAGCAGCAATCAGCCCCAGCATTTT; CDR3: CASSGYSSNQPQHF
J: TRBJ2-3; V: TRBV2; D: TRBD2; size: .; DNA: TGTGCCAGCACCCTGACTAGCGGGGGGGCCGGGGAAGTAGCAGATACGCAGTATTTT; CDR3: CASTLTSGGAGEVADTQYF
J: TRBJ2-1; V: TRBV27; D: TRBD1; size: .; DNA: TGTGCCAGCAGTTTATGGCAGGGGGCCAATGAGCAGTTCTTC; CDR3: CASSLWQGANEQFF
J: TRBJ1-5; V: TRBV10-2; D: TRBD1; size: .; DNA: TGCGCCAGCAGGGGTACAGGGGGGGATCAGCCCCAGCATTTT; CDR3: CASRGTGGDQPQHF
J: TRBJ2-7; V: TRBV4-3; D: .; size: once; DNA: TGCGCCAGCAGCCAAGAGAAGGGGTACTCCTACGAGCAGTACTTC; CDR3: CASSQEKGYSYEQYF
J: TRBJ1-2; V: TRBV6-4; D: TRBD1; size: few; DNA: TGTGCCAGCAGTGACGGGACAGGGGGCTATGGCTACACCTTC; CDR3: CASSDGTGGYGYTF
J: TRBJ2-7; V: TRBV19; D: .; size: .; DNA: TGTGCCAGTAGTACAGGGACCTACGAGCAGTACTTC; CDR3: CASSTGTYEQYF
J: TRBJ1-2; V: TRBV20-1; D: TRBD1; size: .; DNA: TGCAGTGACCGACAGGGTCGCGGCTACACCTTC; CDR3: CSDRQGRGYTF
J: TRBJ2-7; V: TRBV2; D: .; size: once; DNA: TGTGCCAGCAGAGGAGAGCTGGAGCAGTACTTC; CDR3: CASRGELEQYF
J: TRBJ1-2; V: TRBV6-1; D: .; size: .; DNA: TGTGCCAGCAGTGATAGCAGGGACTATGGCTACACCTTC; CDR3: CASSDSRDYGYTF
J: TRBJ2-5; V: TRBV29-1; D: .; size: .; DNA: TGCAGCGTTGGGCTTGGGGCAGCCCAAGAGACCCAGTACTTC; CDR3: CSVGLGAAQETQYF
J: TRBJ2-2; V: TRBV6-5; D: TRBD1; size: .; DNA: TGTGCCAGCAGATCCGGGACAGGGGATACCGGGGAGCTGTTTTTT; CDR3: CASRSGTGDTGELFF
J: TRBJ1-5; V: TRBV19; D: .; size: .; DNA: TGTGCCAGTAGATCGGGGGAATATAGCAATCAGCCCCAGCATTTT; CDR3: CASRSGEYSNQPQHF
J: TRBJ1-3; V: TRBV9; D: .; size: .; DNA: TGTGCCAGCAGCGTAGAAAGTAGTCACTCTGGAAACACCATATATTTT; CDR3: CASSVESSHSGNTIYF
J: TRBJ2-2; V: TRBV6-5; D: .; size: few; DNA: TGTGCCAGCAGTTACTCGGAGGAGGTCGCCCTCGGGGAGCTGTTTTTT; CDR3: CASSYSEEVALGELFF
J: TRBJ1-3; V: TRBV6-1; D: .; size: .; DNA: TGTGCCAGCAGTGCCCCTGCGGGTCCGGGTGGAAACACCATATATTTT; CDR3: CASSAPAGPGGNTIYF
J: TRBJ2-5; V: TRBV7-2; D: TRBD2; size: .; DNA: TGTGCCAGCAGCCGGCTGGGACTAGCGGGGGGGCCTGTCTTAGAGACCCAGTACTTC; CDR3: CASSRLGLAGGPVLETQYF
J: TRBJ1-3; V: TRBV6-6; D: .; size: .; DNA: TGTGCCAGCAGTTCAACAGATGCTGGAAACACCATATATTTT; CDR3: CASSSTDAGNTIYF
J: TRBJ2-2; V: TRBV5-1; D: TRBD2; size: .; DNA: TGCGCCAGCAGACACGAAGCGGGGGGTAATGGCGGGGAGCTGTTTTTT; CDR3: CASRHEAGGNGGELFF
J: TRBJ1-3; V: TRBV27; D: .; size: .; DNA: TGTGCCAGCACAAACTCTGGAAACACCATATATTTT; CDR3: CASTNSGNTIYF
J: TRBJ1-6; V: TRBV5-8; D: TRBD1; size: .; DNA: TGTGCCAGCATCCGGGACAGGATCGTAAATTCACCCCTCCACTTT; CDR3: CASIRDRIVNSPLHF
J: TRBJ1-6; V: TRBV4-3; D: .; size: once; DNA: TGCGCCAGCAGCCAAGGGGGCAGCATATTCAATTCACCCCTCCACTTT; CDR3: CASSQGGSIFNSPLHF
J: TRBJ2-5; V: TRBV4-3; D: TRBD2; size: .; DNA: TGCGCCAGCAGCCAAGATACTAGCGGGGCCCAAGAGACCCAGTACTTC; CDR3: CASSQDTSGAQETQYF
J: TRBJ2-1; V: TRBV19; D: TRBD2; size: .; DNA: TGTGCCAGTAGTATCGGACTAGCGCTCAAGAGTGAGCAGTTCTTC; CDR3: CASSIGLALKSEQFF
J: TRBJ1-6; V: TRBV18; D: TRBD1; size: .; DNA: TGTGCCAGCTCCCGGGACAGTGATAATTCACCCCTCCACTTT; CDR3: CASSRDSDNSPLHF
J: TRBJ1-5; V: TRBV6-5; D: .; size: .; DNA: TGTGCCAGCAGTCAAGGACAAGAGGAGCAGCCCCAGCATTTT; CDR3: CASSQGQEEQPQHF
J: TRBJ1-1; V: TRBV11-2; D: .; size: .; DNA: TGTGCCAGCAGCACGGGGAGCACTGAAGCTTTCTTT; CDR3: CASSTGSTEAFF
J: TRBJ1-2; V: TRBV5-5; D: .; size: .; DNA: TGTGCCAGCAGCTTGGATTTGGGGGCTGGCTACACCTTC; CDR3: CASSLDLGAGYTF
J: TRBJ1-2; V: TRBV4-1; D: .; size: once; DNA: TGCGCCAGCAGCCCGGAAATAGTTGGGACACAGGACTATGGCTACACCTTC; CDR3: CASSPEIVGTQDYGYTF
J: TRBJ2-5; V: TRBV2; D: TRBD2; size: .; DNA: TGTGCCAGCAGCCTTCACCTAGCGGGGGGCCAAGAGACCCAGTACTTC; CDR3: CASSLHLAGGQETQYF
J: TRBJ2-3; V: TRBV5-1; D: .; size: .; DNA: TGCGCCAGCAGTGTCGGGATACAGTCTAGCACAGATACGCAGTATTTT; CDR3: CASSVGIQSSTDTQYF
J: TRBJ1-5; V: TRBV6-1; D: .; size: .; DNA: TGTGCCAGCAGTGGAGGGAGACATAGCAATCAGCCCCAGCATTTT; CDR3: CASSGGRHSNQPQHF
J: TRBJ1-2; V: TRBV15; D: .; size: few; DNA: TGTGCCACCAGCTTCCAGGGGTTACCTAACTATGGCTACACCTTC; CDR3: CATSFQGLPNYGYTF
J: TRBJ1-3; V: TRBV28; D: .; size: few; DNA: TGTGCCAGCAGTTTAATTTTGGGGGCCTCTGGAAACACCATATATTTT; CDR3: CASSLILGASGNTIYF
J: TRBJ2-7; V: TRBV4-2; D: TRBD2; size: .; DNA: TGTGCCAGCAGCCAAGATGGGGGTAGCGGGGGGTTCTCCTACGAGCAGTACTTC; CDR3: CASSQDGGSGGFSYEQYF
J: TRBJ1-1; V: TRBV19; D: TRBD1; size: .; DNA: TGTGCCAGTCGGGGGACAGCAAGAAACACTGAAGCTTTCTTT; CDR3: CASRGTARNTEAFF
J: TRBJ2-7; V: TRBV7-2; D: TRBD1; size: .; DNA: TGTGCCAGCAGCTTTACCTCGACAGGGACCTACGAGCAGTACTTC; CDR3: CASSFTSTGTYEQYF
J: TRBJ2-7; V: TRBV6-1; D: TRBD2; size: .; DNA: TGTGCCAGCAGTGATAAGGCGGGGGGGGCCTCCGAGCAGTACTTC; CDR3: CASSDKAGGASEQYF
J: TRBJ2-3; V: TRBV7-7; D: .; size: .; DNA: TGTGCCAGCAGCTCCGACACCACAGATACGCAGTATTTT; CDR3: CASSSDTTDTQYF
J: TRBJ2-3; V: TRBV7-9; D: .; size: medium-sized; DNA: TGTGCCAGCAGCCCCGGCCCGTCGAGCGGAGATTACTATACGCAGTATTTT; CDR3: CASSPGPSSGDYYTQYF
J: TRBJ1-1; V: TRBV27; D: TRBD1; size: few; DNA: TGTGCCAGCAGTTTGGCAGGGGGCGCCGCTGAAGCTTTCTTT; CDR3: CASSLAGGAAEAFF
J: TRBJ1-1; V: TRBV5-4; D: TRBD1; size: few; DNA: TGTGCCAGCAGCCCGTGGACAGGGAACACTGAAGCTTTCTTT; CDR3: CASSPWTGNTEAFF
J: TRBJ1-1; V: TRBV4-3; D: .; size: many; DNA: TGCGCCAGCAGCCAAAGTCAGGAAATGGTTTTGAACACTGAAGCTTTCTTT; CDR3: CASSQSQEMVLNTEAFF
J: TRBJ1-2; V: TRBV2; D: TRBD1; size: .; DNA: TGTGCCAGCAGCAGGGGGTTCGGTGGCTACACCTTC; CDR3: CASSRGFGGYTF
J: TRBJ2-7; V: TRBV5-5; D: TRBD2; size: once; DNA: TGTGCCAGCAGCTCTCCCCTGTCGGGAGGAGTCTACGAGCAGTACTTC; CDR3: CASSSPLSGGVYEQYF
J: TRBJ1-2; V: TRBV19; D: TRBD1; size: .; DNA: TGTGCCAGTAGTATCCTAGAACAGGGGGCGAGAGGCTACACCTTC; CDR3: CASSILEQGARGYTF
J: TRBJ2-3; V: TRBV5-6; D: .; size: .; DNA: TGTGCCAGCAGCTTACCCGAGGCAGATACGCAGTATTTT; CDR3: CASSLPEADTQYF